The text below deals with one T cell receptor beta chain. Antigen specificity is unknown. The V gene lost 5 bases and the J gene lost 4 bases, with 11 bases spanning the gap. Germline V lookup: CDR1 SGHTA, CDR2 FQGTGA. CDR3 length: 13 residues. Depth targeted 1 in 200,000 to 1 in 1 million T cells, averaging 10x coverage per clonotype. Profiled with immunoSEQ multiplex PCR; TCRdb holds only in-frame clones, not every one. The table includes approximately 100,000 clones, approximately 56% detected once. The record originates from a study of cytotoxic CD8 clonotypes in ibrutinib-treated CLL. About the research overall: Response samples followed a median about 11 months of treatment, range 6 to 36.

General study findings and limits: Public clonotypes were seen rarely and were contracted or stable on treatment. Different sampling times were used for sustained-remission and progressing patients.

The sequence was obtained from a human donor with chronic lymphocytic leukemia. This chain links TRBV7-3 with TRBJ2-5; D perhaps matches TRBD1 (6 bases). The specimen was PBMCs, collected after 24 months of ibrutinib treatment. In DNA, the CDR3 is TGTGCCAGCAGCGAACAGGGACGAGAGACCCAGTACTTC. Translation: CASSEQGRETQYF.